This entry lists 17 T cell receptor beta chains sequenced from one sample in a study of post-analysis software for immune sequencing data. The study, taken as a whole, reports: Patients had higher frequencies than controls of five TRBV segments, including TRBV5-6, TRBV5-1 and TRBV20-1.

TCR beta cDNA libraries had unique molecular identifiers. TCRdb redid the calling of the PCR reads with MiXCR, one entry per CDR3 protein. The sample includes some 890,000 distinct CDR3 sequences, approximately 50% of them seen just once. Antigens of these TCRs are unknown. The sample comprised blood. These receptors were collected from a girl aged 10 to 17 with multiple sclerosis.

This chain joins TRBV15 and TRBJ2-1, with TRBD1 matching over 9 bases. J gave up 4 bases and V 3 bases, and 7 bases lay outside the gene matches. This CDR3 spans 16 amino acids. In germline, CDR1 is LNHNV, CDR2 YYDKDF (reference sequence). CDR3 coding DNA: TGTGCCACCAGCAGGACTACGGGACAGGGATACAATGAGCAGTTCTTC. Translated, it gives CATSRTTGQGYNEQFF.

This sequence joins TRBV5-1 and TRBJ1-1; 9 nucleotides agree with TRBD1. Germline CDR1 reads SGHRS; CDR2 reads YFSETQ. J lost 1 base, V lost 4 bases, and 5 bases had no gene match. CDR3 length: 15 amino acids. This CDR3 is CASSRAGQGNTEAFF. DNA of the CDR3: TGCGCCAGCAGCCGGGCGGGACAGGGGAACACTGAAGCTTTCTTT.

V gene TRBV4-1 combines with J gene TRBJ2-7; D gene unclear. CDR3 length equals 15 residues. Per the germline V gene, CDR1 is MGHRA and CDR2 is YSYEKL. V shed 2 bases and J shed 3 bases, with 14 bases lying between them. For the CDR3, the DNA is TGCGCCAGCAGCCAAACAATAGGTTCGATCTACGAGCAGTACTTC. Protein: CASSQTIGSIYEQYF.

This clonotype was seen just once. This chain uses TRBV5-6 with TRBJ2-1; possible D gene TRBD2, 7 bases. CDR1 and CDR2 from the germline V gene are SGHDT and YYEEEE. This CDR3 is 17 amino acids long. Trimming took off 4 bases at V and 1 base at J, with 18 bases between the two ends. The DNA of the CDR3 is TGTGCCAGCAGCCCCCTCCCGGGGGGCGAGTCCTACAATGAGCAGTTCTTC. This encodes CASSPLPGGESYNEQFF.

The chain uses TRBV12-3 or TRBV12-4 and TRBJ2-7; 12 positions match TRBD2. This CDR3 is 15 amino acids long. Unmatched junction bases numbered 4, after V lost 5 bases and J lost 2 bases. The CDR3 loop is CASSALAGGPYEQYF. The CDR3 coding sequence is TGTGCCAGCAGTGCCCTAGCGGGAGGGCCCTACGAGCAGTACTTC.

This chain connects TRBV19 to TRBJ1-2; D is undetermined. V lost 1 base and J 0 bases, leaving 18 bases between the germline ends. Germline V gives CDR1 LNHDA, CDR2 SQIVND (reference sequence). The CDR3 sequence is 18 residues long. The CDR3 nucleotides are TGTGCCAGTAGTATAGTAGGACGCGTCGACGGAGCTAACTATGGCTACACCTTC. Its translation: CASSIVGRVDGANYGYTF.

The V call is TRBV29-1, the J call TRBJ2-7, with D maybe TRBD1 (6 bases). Germline V gives CDR1 SQVTM, CDR2 ANQGSEA. The CDR3 contains 13 residues. The CDR3 bases are TGCAGTGGGTCGGGCGGACAGACCTACGAGCAGTACTTC. Protein product: CSGSGGQTYEQYF.

The chain recombines TRBV7-3 with TRBJ2-5, with D perhaps matching TRBD1 or TRBD2 (5 bases each). V gave up 1 base and J gave up 1 base, with 10 bases separating them. CDR3 size: 15 residues. The germline V gene has CDR1 SGHTA and CDR2 FQGTGA. This chain's CDR3 is CASSLRSGGQETQYF. As DNA, the CDR3 is TGTGCCAGCAGCTTAAGGTCTGGGGGCCAAGAGACCCAGTACTTC.

The rearrangement links TRBV20-1 to TRBJ2-7; 13 positions agree with TRBD2. Germline trimming cut 4 bases from V and 0 bases from J; bases unmatched to any gene: 12. The germline V gene encodes CDR1 DFQATT and CDR2 SNEGSKA (reference sequence). This CDR3 comprises 18 residues. CDR3 protein: CSAIVWGLAGRSSYEQYF. The CDR3, as DNA: TGCAGTGCTATCGTATGGGGACTAGCGGGACGCAGCTCCTACGAGCAGTACTTC.

V is TRBV12-3 or TRBV12-4 and J is TRBJ2-1; D may be TRBD1 (6 bases). CDR3 length equals 13 residues. The V and J ends lost 6 bases and 8 bases respectively, with 14 bases between them. The CDR3 DNA is TGTGCCAGCAGGTCCCTGGGGGCCGATGAGCAGTTCTTC. It is translated as CASRSLGADEQFF.

This chain links TRBV20-1 with TRBJ2-5, with TRBD2 identical over 8 bases. V shed 0 bases and J 5 bases; nucleotides not matched to a gene: 11. From germline, CDR1 is DFQATT and CDR2 SNEGSKA (reference sequence). The CDR3 length is 16 residues. CDR3 residues: CSARDLPGLVSETQYF. CDR3 DNA sequence: TGCAGTGCTAGAGATCTCCCGGGACTAGTTAGTGAGACCCAGTACTTC.

The J gene is TRBJ1-1, the V gene TRBV9; D is possibly TRBD1 (6 bases). Germline V lookup: CDR1 SGDLS, CDR2 YYNGEE. The CDR3 sequence is 13 residues long. Between the trimmed V and J ends, which lost 0 bases and 5 bases, there was a span of 8 bases. The CDR3 bases are TGTGCCAGCAGCGTAGGGGACAAAACTGAAGCTTTCTTT. It translates to CASSVGDKTEAFF.

This chain uses TRBV7-9 with TRBJ2-7; D unclear. With 6 bases removed from V and 2 bases from J, the gap between germline ends came to 14 bases. This CDR3 has 14 residues. The germline V gene has CDR1 SEHNR and CDR2 FQNEAQ (reference sequence). CDR3 in amino acids: CASRKADGPYEQYF. The CDR3 bases are TGTGCCAGCAGGAAGGCCGACGGACCCTACGAGCAGTACTTC. Looking up the rest from reference TRBV7-9 and TRBJ2-7 gives the full variable domain: DTGVSQNPRHKITKRGQNVTFRCDPISEHNRLYWYRQTLGQGPEFLTYFQNEAQLEKSRLLSDRFSAERPKGSFSTLEIQRTEQGDSAMYLCASRKADGPYEQYFGPGTRLTVT.

This rearrangement joins TRBV10-3 to TRBJ2-5, with D maybe TRBD2 (6 bases). Trimming removed 4 bases at V and 3 bases at J, with 12 bases between. The germline gives CDR1 ENHRY, CDR2 SYGVKD. The CDR3 totals 14 residues. CDR3 sequence reads: CAISVVGGEETQYF. CDR3 nucleotides: TGTGCCATCAGTGTGGTAGGAGGGGAAGAGACCCAGTACTTC.

This sequence joins TRBV7-9 and TRBJ2-3, with a weak D call TRBD1 (6 bases). V dropped 2 bases and J dropped 2 bases, with 11 bases sitting between them. There are 15 residues in the CDR3. Germline V gene sequence: CDR1 SEHNR, CDR2 FQNEAQ (reference sequence). Here the CDR3 reads CASSLLQGNTDTQYF. In DNA, the CDR3 is TGTGCCAGCAGCTTACTCCAGGGGAACACAGATACGCAGTATTTT.

This sequence joins TRBV29-1 and TRBJ2-1, with D possibly being TRBD2 (5 bases). The CDR3 has 11 amino acids. V lost 4 bases to trimming and J lost 15 bases, with 16 bases between them. Looked up from germline, CDR1 is SQVTM and CDR2 is ANQGSEA. The CDR3, as DNA: TGCAGCGTTGTTATATCGGGATTTGGGTTCTTC. Amino acid sequence: CSVVISGFGFF.

A single count supports this clonotype. This rearrangement joins TRBV20-1 to TRBJ1-5, with D uncertain. V was trimmed by 0 bases and J by 9 bases, leaving 12 bases between them. CDR3 length equals 13 residues. Germline lookup yields CDR1 DFQATT and CDR2 SNEGSKA (reference sequence). The CDR3 protein is CSARERAGGPQHF. The CDR3 nucleotides are TGCAGTGCTAGAGAACGGGCAGGAGGGCCCCAGCATTTT.